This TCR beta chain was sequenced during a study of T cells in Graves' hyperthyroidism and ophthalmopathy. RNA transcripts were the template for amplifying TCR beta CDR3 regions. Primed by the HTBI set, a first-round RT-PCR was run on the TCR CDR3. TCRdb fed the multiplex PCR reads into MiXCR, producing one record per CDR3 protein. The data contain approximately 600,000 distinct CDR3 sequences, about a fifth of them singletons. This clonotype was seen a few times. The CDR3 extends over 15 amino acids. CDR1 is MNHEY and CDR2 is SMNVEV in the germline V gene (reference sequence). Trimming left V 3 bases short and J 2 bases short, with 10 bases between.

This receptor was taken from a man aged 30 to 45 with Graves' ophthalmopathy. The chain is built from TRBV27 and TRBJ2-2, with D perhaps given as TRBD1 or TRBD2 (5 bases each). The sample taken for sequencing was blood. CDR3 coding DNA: TGTGCCAGCAGTTTGGGGGTTTACAACACCGGGGAGCTGTTTTTT. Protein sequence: CASSLGVYNTGELFF.